The 24 T cell receptor beta chains given below trace back to one sample, sequenced in a study of blood T cell repertoires in COVID-19. Here immunoSEQ multiplex PCR was the method, and the copy in TCRdb shows in-frame clones only, minus some. Seen here are more than 200,000 clones, 84% observed once, and the top ten hold under 5%. Sequencing was performed on peripheral blood. The receptors come from a man between 60 and 75 years old with acute or convalescent COVID-19.

The count of this clone is one. V gene TRBV9 combines with J gene TRBJ2-7; tentative D call: TRBD2 (6 bases). CDR1 and CDR2 (germline): SGDLS, YYNGEE. Trimming stripped 2 bases from V and 1 base from J, with 13 bases between. The CDR3 is 15 residues long. This chain's CDR3 is CASSVDGGGSYEQYF. The CDR3 DNA is TGTGCCAGCAGCGTCGATGGGGGAGGTTCCTACGAGCAGTACTTC.

This clone has only one observation. The CDR3 nucleotides read TGTGCCAGCAGCGTCTTGCGGGACAGGGGGTACGAGCAGTACTTC. This codes for CASSVLRDRGYEQYF. The V call is TRBV11-2, the J call TRBJ2-7; 11 bases agree with TRBD1. V was clipped by 5 bases and J by 4 bases; unmatched bases: 7. CDR1 and CDR2 from the germline V gene are SGHAT and FQNNGV. The CDR3 is 15 residues long.

The rearrangement joins TRBV27 to TRBJ1-2; D not certain. The CDR3 is 18 residues long. The V end lost 0 bases, the J end lost 1 base, and 18 bases lay between the germline ends. Per the germline V gene, CDR1 is MNHEY and CDR2 is SMNVEV (reference sequence). The CDR3 sequence: CASSLSYPLGHGNYGYTF. CDR3 nucleotides: TGTGCCAGCAGTTTATCCTATCCACTAGGGCACGGTAACTATGGCTACACCTTC.

This chain joins TRBV9 and TRBJ2-2; 7 nucleotides match TRBD2. Germline CDR1 SGDLS, CDR2 YYNGEE. This CDR3 is 15 amino acids long. The junction had 7 bases not matched to a gene; V was cut back by 4 bases and J by 4 bases. CDR3 nucleotides: TGTGCCAGCAGCTCTAGACTAGCATCCACCGGGGAGCTGTTTTTT. The encoded protein is CASSSRLASTGELFF.

This clone has only one observation. This rearrangement joins TRBV7-5 to TRBJ2-1; TRBD2, the table's D call, lacks a check against the DNA. TRBV7-5 is a listed pseudogene. This CDR3 is 18 amino acids long. The CDR3 is CARSPAVRLAGSRNEQFF. CDR3 DNA: TGTGCCAGAAGCCCCGCGGTCCGACTAGCGGGGAGTCGGAATGAGCAGTTCTTC.

Details on this clone: The sample has other DNA sequences that encode this CDR3 too. V usage is TRBV19 and J usage is TRBJ2-5, with D maybe TRBD1 (6 bases). V lost 8 bases, J lost 4 bases, and 11 bases lay in between. The CDR3 length is 12 residues. Germline assignment: CDR1 LNHDA and CDR2 SQIVND (reference sequence). CDR3 protein: CASRQAGETQYF. CDR3 bases: TGTGCCAGTCGACAGGCGGGAGAGACCCAGTACTTC.

The chain recombines TRBV10-1 with TRBJ1-4, with a possible D match to TRBD1 (6 bases). The CDR3 is 14 residues long. Trimming took 7 bases from V and 8 from J, leaving 17 bases between them. Germline CDR1 reads WNHNN; CDR2 reads SYGVQD (reference sequence). The CDR3 nucleotides are TGCGCCAGCAACCAGGGGCGCCCTCTCGAAAAACTGTTTTTT. This encodes CASNQGRPLEKLFF.

The V and J genes are TRBV5-1 and TRBJ1-3; D perhaps matches TRBD1 (6 bases). Germline CDR1 SGHRS, CDR2 YFSETQ. V dropped 1 base and J dropped 4 bases, with 18 bases sitting between them. This CDR3 spans 17 amino acids. The CDR3 nucleotides are TGCGCCAGCAGCTTGATAGGCAGGGACACACCAGGAAACACCATATATTTT. Amino acids: CASSLIGRDTPGNTIYF. Variable domain in full (rest from reference TRBV5-1 and TRBJ1-3): KAGVTQTPRYLIKTRGQQVTLSCSPISGHRSVSWYQQTPGQGLQFLFEYFSETQRNKGNFPGRFSGRQFSNSRSEMNVSTLELGDSALYLCASSLIGRDTPGNTIYFGEGSWLTVV.

The chain employs TRBV7-9 and TRBJ1-1, with TRBD1 matching 9 bases. Germline CDR1 SEHNR, CDR2 FQNEAQ (reference sequence). With 1 base clipped from V and 8 bases from J, the junction kept 5 bases outside the gene matches. This CDR3 contains 14 residues. CDR3 residues: CASSLVQGAREAFF. The CDR3 DNA reads TGTGCCAGCAGCTTAGTACAGGGGGCGCGGGAAGCTTTCTTT. The whole variable domain, remainder taken from reference TRBV7-9 and TRBJ1-1, is DTGVSQNPRHKITKRGQNVTFRCDPISEHNRLYWYRQTLGQGPEFLTYFQNEAQLEKSRLLSDRFSAERPKGSFSTLEIQRTEQGDSAMYLCASSLVQGAREAFFGQGTRLTVV.

This chain links TRBV7-8 with TRBJ1-5, with D uncertain. Trimming pared 3 bases from V and 3 bases from J, leaving 9 bases between. Germline CDR1 and CDR2: SGHVS and FQNEAQ. This CDR3 is built from 14 residues. The CDR3 sequence: CASSLAENNQPQHF. The CDR3, as DNA: TGTGCCAGCAGCTTGGCTGAAAACAATCAGCCCCAGCATTTT.

This sequence joins TRBV7-2 and TRBJ2-7; the match to TRBD1 covers 7 bases. J was trimmed by 3 bases and V by 2 bases; bases with no gene match: 4. The germline V gene has CDR1 SGHTA and CDR2 FQGNSA. The CDR3 spans 14 residues. The CDR3 spells CASSLYQGDYEQYF. As DNA, the CDR3 is TGTGCCAGCAGCTTATACCAGGGGGACTACGAGCAGTACTTC.

V gene TRBV7-6 combines with J gene TRBJ2-7, with 11 positions matching TRBD2. The V segment lost 5 bases and the J segment 2 bases; nucleotides outside the gene matches: 5. Germline values: CDR1 SGHVS, CDR2 FNYEAQ. The CDR3 is made up of 15 amino acids. CDR3 amino acids: CASSPTSGGTYEQYF. The CDR3 coding sequence is TGTGCCAGCAGCCCTACTAGCGGGGGCACCTACGAGCAGTACTTC.

The CDR3 nucleotides are TGTGCCAGCAGCTTGGCCAAAGCGGGAGGCCCCGCACGTAGTTACAATGAGCAGTTCTTC. It yields the protein CASSLAKAGGPARSYNEQFF. The J gene is TRBJ2-1, the V gene TRBV5-4; 9 nucleotides agree with TRBD2. Germline CDR1 and CDR2: SGHNT and YYREEE (reference sequence). This CDR3 comprises 20 residues. Losses at the gene ends were 0 bases for V and 4 bases for J; bases not matched to a gene: 17.

This clone was recorded once. The genes are TRBV25-1 and TRBJ1-2; 9 positions match TRBD1. V shed 3 bases and J 5 bases; nucleotides not matched to a gene: 13. The CDR3 loop spans 17 amino acids. Germline V CDR1 and CDR2: MGHDK, SYGVNS. CDR3 sequence (DNA): TGTGCCAGCAGTGATGACAGGGGGTCCGATCCTGCTTATGGCTACACCTTC. This codes for CASSDDRGSDPAYGYTF.

The gene calls are TRBV5-4 and TRBJ1-2; D is uncertain. CDR3 length: 15 residues. Trimming shortened V by 3 bases and J by 8 bases, and 20 bases separated the two germline ends. Germline CDR1 and CDR2: SGHNT and YYREEE (reference sequence). CDR3 nucleotides: TGTGCCAGCAGCTCCGGACTGTCGGAGGGCCGCGGCTACACCTTC. As protein: CASSSGLSEGRGYTF.

The chain has TRBV21-1 and TRBJ1-4; the table's D gene call, TRBD1, was not cross checked with the DNA. TRBV21-1 is given as a pseudogene. The CDR3 runs to 18 residues. CDR3 in DNA: TGTGCCAGCAGCAAAGATATGGAGGCAGGGGCGGATAATGAAAAACTGTTTTTT. The encoded protein is CASSKDMEAGADNEKLFF.

The chain has TRBV7-2 and TRBJ2-5, with TRBD1 as a possible D gene (6 bases). Germline V gene sequence: CDR1 SGHTA, CDR2 FQGNSA. V shed 2 bases and J shed 13 bases, with 17 bases lying between them. The CDR3 has 13 residues. In nucleotides, the CDR3 is TGTGCCAGCAGCTTAATCGGGCCGGACAGCCCGTACTTC. It translates to CASSLIGPDSPYF.

The genes are TRBV9 and TRBJ2-1, with 14 bases fitting TRBD2. The germline V gene has CDR1 SGDLS and CDR2 YYNGEE. The CDR3 has 16 residues. Trimming removed 4 bases from V and 5 bases from J; junction bases left unmatched: 5. CDR3 sequence (DNA): TGTGCCAGCAGCTCCCGGGGACTAGCGGGAGACAATGAGCAGTTCTTC. The encoded protein is CASSSRGLAGDNEQFF.

The V and J genes are TRBV5-4 and TRBJ2-7, with TRBD1 identical over 7 bases. Germline trimming cut 0 bases from V and 6 bases from J; bases unmatched to any gene: 0. The CDR3 consists of 12 residues. Germline CDR1 reads SGHNT; CDR2 reads YYREEE (reference sequence). CDR3 region: CASSLDRGEQYF. In nucleotides, the CDR3 is TGTGCCAGCAGCTTGGACAGGGGCGAGCAGTACTTC.

The gene calls are TRBV20-1 and TRBJ1-3, with D hard to call. The CDR3 runs 14 residues. Germline CDR1 and CDR2: DFQATT and SNEGSKA (reference sequence). Trimming took 3 bases from V and 0 from J, leaving 9 bases between them. Written as DNA, the CDR3 is TGCAGTGCTAGTTTGGGGAGCTCTGGAAACACCATATATTTT. This sequence encodes CSASLGSSGNTIYF.

The rearrangement joins TRBV3-1 (or the pseudogene TRBV3-2) to TRBJ2-7; 10 bases map to TRBD1. Germline CDR1 and CDR2: LGHDT and YNNKEL (reference sequence). Trimming at V came to 5 bases and at J to 2 bases, leaving 12 bases not matched to a gene. The CDR3 is 17 amino acids. Here the CDR3 DNA reads TGTGCCAGCAGCACAAGCCCTCCCGGGACAGGGGCCTACGAGCAGTACTTC. This gives the protein CASSTSPPGTGAYEQYF.

This clone was observed a few times. This chain uses TRBV2 with TRBJ2-1; TRBD2 matches at 7 bases. Germline V lookup: CDR1 SNHLY, CDR2 FYNNEI. The CDR3 is 17 residues long. With V trimmed by 4 bases and J by 4 bases, 13 bases remained unmatched. The CDR3 DNA sequence: TGTGCCAGCAGTGCACAAGCCGGGACTACCGCGTACAATGAGCAGTTCTTC. Encoded protein: CASSAQAGTTAYNEQFF.

This clone was detected a few times. The V and J genes are TRBV27 and TRBJ1-6; D is possibly TRBD1 (5 bases). The germline V and J ends were trimmed by 3 bases and 7 bases, with 7 bases remaining between them. The CDR3 loop spans 13 amino acids. Per germline, CDR1 MNHEY and CDR2 SMNVEV (reference sequence). The CDR3 sequence is CASSFRENSPLHF. The DNA for the CDR3 is TGTGCCAGCAGTTTCAGGGAAAATTCACCCCTCCACTTT.

The chain recombines TRBV19 with TRBJ2-7; 12 bases map to TRBD1. Germline V CDR1 and CDR2: LNHDA, SQIVND (reference sequence). The CDR3 runs 16 residues. J lost 7 bases, V lost 3 bases, and 10 bases had no gene match. In DNA form, the CDR3 reads TGTGCCAGTAGTATTTCAACGGGACAGGGGGCGTGGGAGCAGTACTTC. Protein sequence: CASSISTGQGAWEQYF. The variable domain in full, completed from reference TRBV19 and TRBJ2-7, reads DGGITQSPKYLFRKEGQNVTLSCEQNLNHDAMYWYRQDPGQGLRLIYYSQIVNDFQKGDIAEGYSVSREKKESFPLTVTSAQKNPTAFYLCASSISTGQGAWEQYFGPGTRLTVT.